The T cell receptor beta chain described here comes from a study of Tregs in tolerant kidney transplant recipients. CDR1 is SGHRS and CDR2 is YFSETQ in the germline V gene. CDR3 length equals 17 residues. Trimming took 0 bases from V and 3 from J; bases not matched to a gene: 9. Profiled with immunoSEQ multiplex PCR; TCRdb holds only in-frame clones, not every one. The table has some 110,000 clones, 85% to 95% seen once. This receptor was taken from a human donor in good health. The chain combines TRBV5-1 with TRBJ2-3; 8 bases fit TRBD2. Sequences were obtained from CD4+ T cells from blood. The CDR3 nucleotides read TGCGCCAGCAGCTTGGGCCCTAGCGGGCCAACTACAGATACGCAGTATTTT. Encoded protein: CASSLGPSGPTTDTQYF.